What follows are 13 T cell receptor beta chains derived from one specimen sequenced in a study of blood T cell repertoires in COVID-19. Profiled with immunoSEQ multiplex PCR; TCRdb holds only in-frame clones, not every one. Found here are 130,000 to 150,000 clones, approximately 83% of them singletons; the top ten hold around 8%. The specimen was peripheral blood. Every receptor here comes from a woman aged 60-75 years with COVID-19, enrolled during active disease.

This clone came up a few times. V usage is TRBV12-3 or TRBV12-4 and J usage is TRBJ2-1, with 7 bases aligning to TRBD2. The CDR3 is made up of 13 amino acids. V was clipped by 3 bases and J by 8 bases; unmatched bases: 4. The DNA of the CDR3 is TGTGCCAGCAGTTTGGTTCTAGCGGATGAGCAGTTCTTC. Its protein product is CASSLVLADEQFF.

There are a few counts of this clone. The chain is built from TRBV2 and TRBJ1-1, with D hard to call. The V gene's germline CDR1 is SNHLY and CDR2 FYNNEI. The CDR3 covers 11 residues. The V gene lost 4 bases and the J gene lost 11 bases, with 11 bases spanning the gap. CDR3 amino acids: CASSVTIQAFF. The CDR3 DNA follows: TGTGCCAGCAGTGTCACTATTCAGGCTTTCTTT.

The V and J genes are TRBV27 and TRBJ1-2, with a tentative D call TRBD1 (6 bases). V lost 8 bases to trimming and J lost 7 bases, with 23 bases between them. Germline CDR1 is MNHEY and CDR2 is SMNVEV (reference sequence). This CDR3 has 15 amino acids. DNA for the CDR3: TGTGCCAGCGGCAAAAGGAGCAGGGGAGACCTTGGCTACACCTTC. Translating it yields CASGKRSRGDLGYTF.

This clone was found once. DNA of the CDR3: TGTGCCAGCAGCTCACAGACAGGGCGGAGTGAGCAGTTCTTC. As protein: CASSSQTGRSEQFF. The chain recombines TRBV7-9 with TRBJ2-1; 7 bases are shared with TRBD1. J gave up 9 bases and V 4 bases, and 9 bases lay outside the gene matches. Germline V CDR1 and CDR2: SEHNR, FQNEAQ (reference sequence). This CDR3 contains 14 residues.

This clone was seen just once. This rearrangement joins TRBV27 to TRBJ2-3; possibly TRBD2 for D (6 bases). The CDR3 sequence is 15 residues long. Germline V gene lookup returns CDR1 MNHEY and CDR2 SMNVEV (reference sequence). V dropped 4 bases and J dropped 0 bases, with 11 bases sitting between them. For the CDR3, the DNA is TGTGCCAGCAGTTCCCCTGGGACTAGCACAGATACGCAGTATTTT. This encodes CASSSPGTSTDTQYF.

The chain links TRBV5-8 to TRBJ1-2; 7 bases agree with TRBD1. This CDR3 region has 14 residues. Germline CDR1 and CDR2: SGHTS and YDEGEE. Trimming took 5 bases from V and 4 from J; bases not matched to a gene: 8. DNA of the CDR3: TGTGCCAGCAGTCTGACAGGGAATAGCTATGGCTACACCTTC. Amino acid sequence: CASSLTGNSYGYTF.

The chain employs TRBV27 and TRBJ2-2; a possible D gene is TRBD1 (5 bases). The CDR3 is 15 amino acids. Germline loops: CDR1 MNHEY, CDR2 SMNVEV (reference sequence). Trimming removed 3 bases from V and 4 bases from J, with 12 bases in between. The CDR3 region is CASSLIGVVTGELFF. CDR3 nucleotides: TGTGCCAGCAGTTTGATAGGGGTGGTCACCGGGGAGCTGTTTTTT.

The chain couples TRBV11-3 to TRBJ2-2; D ambiguous. The CDR3 runs to 12 residues. Per germline, CDR1 SGHNT and CDR2 YENEEA. Trimming stripped 5 bases from V and 5 bases from J, with 6 bases between. The CDR3 DNA sequence: TGTGCCAGCAGCCAACTTACCGGGGAGCTGTTTTTT. This gives the protein CASSQLTGELFF. Combining the CDR3 with reference TRBV11-3 and TRBJ2-2 gives the whole variable domain EAGVVQSPRYKIIEKKQPVAFWCNPISGHNTLYWYLQNLGQGPELLIRYENEEAVDDSQLPKDRFSAERLKGVDSTLKIQPAELGDSAVYLCASSQLTGELFFGEGSRLTVL.

This rearrangement joins TRBV19 to TRBJ1-1, with 7 bases that match TRBD1. This CDR3 spans 16 amino acids. Germline V gives CDR1 LNHDA, CDR2 SQIVND (reference sequence). The J segment lost 5 bases and the V segment lost 3 bases, leaving 12 bases of the junction unmatched. The CDR3 DNA is TGTGCCAGTAGTATCCTAGGGGGCCTGATGCAGACTGAAGCTTTCTTT. Its protein product is CASSILGGLMQTEAFF.

In its sample, this clone was seen once. J is TRBJ2-7 and V is TRBV4-3; perhaps TRBD1 as D (6 bases). The CDR3 contains 14 residues. Germline values: CDR1 LGHNA, CDR2 YSLEER. V was cut by 3 bases and J by 3 bases, with 12 bases left in between. The CDR3 coding sequence is TGCGCCAGCAGCCAGGGCAGGGGCGGCTACGAGCAGTACTTC. Translating gives CASSQGRGGYEQYF.

This clone showed up just a few times. V is TRBV4-3 and J is TRBJ2-2; the match to TRBD2 covers 8 bases. Trimming took 6 bases from V and 5 from J; bases not matched to a gene: 14. The CDR3 totals 17 residues. CDR1 LGHNA and CDR2 YSLEER come from the germline V gene. CDR3 sequence: CASSPVSVAGWTGELFF. CDR3 DNA sequence: TGCGCCAGCAGTCCGGTATCGGTAGCGGGGTGGACCGGGGAGCTGTTTTTT.

This chain connects TRBV2 to TRBJ1-2; D might be TRBD1 (5 bases). The CDR3 sequence is 13 residues long. Germline CDR1 SNHLY, CDR2 FYNNEI. V lost 3 bases to trimming and J lost 8 bases, with 13 bases between them. The CDR3 loop reads CASSEQGLKGYTF. DNA for the CDR3: TGTGCCAGCAGTGAGCAGGGTTTGAAGGGCTACACCTTC.

This clone is a singleton in its sample. V gene TRBV6-5 combines with J gene TRBJ1-2; D is unclear. This CDR3 has 13 residues. Trimming stripped 6 bases from V and 3 bases from J, with 11 bases between. Germline V gene sequence: CDR1 MNHEY, CDR2 SVGAGI. CDR3 nucleotide sequence: TGTGCCAGCAGCCTAGGACTGCACTATGGCTACACCTTC. The encoded protein is CASSLGLHYGYTF.